This TCR beta chain appears in the sequencing data of a study of T cell repertoires in cytomegalovirus infection. Each CDR3 protein gets one entry after TCRdb re-called the reads with MiXCR. The sample lists around 310,000 distinct CDR3 sequences, about a sixth occurring once. V lost 0 bases and J 8 bases, leaving 17 bases between the germline ends. The CDR3 sequence is 17 residues long. Germline-derived CDR1 and CDR2 are MNHNY and SVGAGI (reference sequence). This sequence joins TRBV6-6 and TRBJ1-6, with D perhaps matching TRBD1 (6 bases). This receptor was identified in a human donor in good health (CMV status not recorded). Some clones in this sample may be carry-over from other donors' samples. The specimen was PBMCs. In DNA, the CDR3 is TGTGCCAGCAGTTACTCGTACCCCCAGGGGAGCGATTCACCCCTCCACTTT. It codes for CASSYSYPQGSDSPLHF.